The entry below gives a single T cell receptor beta chain sequence along with its context. Its antigen is currently not known. Qualities for individual bases were not recorded, and no much larger clone is one base off. The sample comes from a study of blood T cell repertoires in COVID-19 (dated by TCRdb to 2018 to 2020). General notes on the study: Samples covering the acute and convalescent phases of COVID-19 were provided by collaborators in the United States, Italy and Spain. The prospective study material was composed of cDNA or gDNA derived from T cells, B-cell-depleted T cells, or PBMCs. Deeply sampled blood TCRbeta repertoires from subjects exposed to, actively infected with, or recovered from COVID-19 were included in the dataset. A freely available public database, intended as a resource for researchers studying the immune response to SARS-CoV-2, is where the repertoires were released. Samples came from the ongoing ImmuneRACE study (first 160 participants) plus 1,254 subjects from 6 global collaborators. Sample metadata almost always included a de-identified subject ID, COVID-19 status, age in years and sex. HLA class I and class II types, where available, came from metadata supplied by the sample provider rather than from assay-based typing.

Collaborating institutions collected whole blood in K2EDTA tubes following their own protocols. For TCRbeta analysis, collaborators shipped samples in one of three forms: frozen whole blood, isolated PBMCs, or DNA extracted from either of those sample types. Measured from the cysteine to the phenylalanine, the CDR3 is 15 residues long. Only the CDR3 DNA is retained, 45 bases long and in frame from the first base. V drops 7 bases and J drops 0 bases, leaving 13 bases in between. CDR1 and CDR2 are read off the germline V gene (reference sequence) as LNHDA and SQIVND. TCRbeta CDR3 regions were amplified from genomic DNA using the immunoSEQ Assay, a bias-controlled multiplex PCR. Per the original workflow: The number of nucleated cells in each sample was estimated by amplification of reference gene primers within the assay. To quantify the absolute abundance of each unique TCRbeta CDR3 rearrangement, sequence reads were collapsed and filtered. For each sample, productive Simpson clonality was calculated as the square root of Simpson's diversity index over productive rearrangements. Here the immuneACCESS table is served through TCRdb, limited to in-frame sequences with V and J called. Missing clones are a known gap in these copies; in checked studies unresolved V genes cover under half, and the rest lacks a known reason. Clone size and the V and J calls come from that table; the DNA yielded D and trimming. In all, the sample holds 45,000 to 50,000 clones, and 65% to 85% of those were seen once. Around 50% of the sample comes from the top ten.

Broad study findings and their caveats: The quantity of clinical and demographic metadata differed by source and by participant and was supplied without curation.

The sequence links TRBV19 to TRBJ2-1; the D gene cannot be resolved reliably. The TCR sequence derives from a man aged 70 or older with acute or convalescent COVID-19. The material sequenced was peripheral blood. The CDR3 loop reads CASMERRSSYNEQFF. The sequence in DNA is TGTGCCAGTATGGAGCGCCGGAGCTCCTACAATGAGCAGTTCTTC.